Ten or more counts support the clone carrying this T cell receptor (beta chain). Germline loops: CDR1 MDHEN, CDR2 SYDVKM. This CDR3 comprises 14 residues. V shed 5 bases and J shed 8 bases, with 15 bases lying between them. The entry originates in a study of T cells in Graves' hyperthyroidism and ophthalmopathy. Diagnosis of hyperthyroidism was new in patients aged 18 to 65, and its duration was under 2 months. Amplification yielded TCR beta CDR3 regions, with RNA transcripts as the source. Initially, a first-round RT-PCR of the TCR CDR3 employed the HTBI primer set. TCRdb independently ran MiXCR on the multiplex PCR reads; one entry per CDR3 protein. The sample contains a few hundred thousand distinct CDR3 sequences, roughly 14% of which appear only once.

The rearrangement links TRBV28 to TRBJ1-4; D possibly corresponds to TRBD1 (6 bases). The clonotype originates from a man between 25 and 39 years old with Graves' hyperthyroidism that later progressed to Graves' ophthalmopathy. Sequenced sample: blood. CDR3: CASSETGFGEKLFF. CDR3 coding DNA: TGTGCCAGCAGTGAGACAGGTTTTGGAGAAAAACTGTTTTTT.